The entry below gives a single T cell receptor (beta chain) sequence along with its context. This specimen comes from a study of blood T cell repertoires in COVID-19. Study summary: Sites in the United States, Italy and Spain provided acute and convalescent COVID-19 samples. Sample material is recorded as cDNA or gDNA derived from T cells, B-cell-depleted T cells, or PBMCs.

The germline CDR1 and CDR2 sequences are SGHVS and FNYEAQ. V shed 5 bases and J 1 base; nucleotides not matched to a gene: 7. The CDR3 contains 15 residues. In the source study's methods: The authors estimated nucleated cell counts from reference gene primer amplification. Only in-frame clones appear in the TCRdb table, and some are missing; sequencing was by immunoSEQ multiplex PCR. D and trimming come from the DNA, and the V and J calls and clone size come from that table. This table has about 130,000 clones, 70% to 90% appearing once. The source material was peripheral blood. The rearrangement joins TRBV7-6 to TRBJ2-7; 8 bases are shared with TRBD1. The sequence derives from a woman aged 50 to 60 who had recovered from COVID-19. The CDR3 DNA reads TGTGCCAGCAGCCCGGACAGGGACCTTTCCTACGAGCAGTACTTC. Translating it yields CASSPDRDLSYEQYF.